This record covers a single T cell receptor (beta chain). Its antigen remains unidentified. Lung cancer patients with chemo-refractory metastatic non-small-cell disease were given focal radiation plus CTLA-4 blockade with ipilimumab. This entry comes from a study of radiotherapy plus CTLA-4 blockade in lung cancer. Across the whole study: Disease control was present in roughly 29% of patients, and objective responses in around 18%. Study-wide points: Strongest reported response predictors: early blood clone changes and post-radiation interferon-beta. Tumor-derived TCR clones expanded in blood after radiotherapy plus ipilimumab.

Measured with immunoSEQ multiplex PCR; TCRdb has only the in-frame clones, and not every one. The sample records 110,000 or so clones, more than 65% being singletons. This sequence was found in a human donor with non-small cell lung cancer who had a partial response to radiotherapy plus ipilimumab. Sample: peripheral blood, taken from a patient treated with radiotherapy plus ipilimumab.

CDR3 amino acids: CASSHRGTGGPSPLHF. CDR3 DNA sequence: TGCGCCAGCAGCCATAGAGGAACAGGGGGACCGTCACCCCTCCACTTT. V and J are TRBV4-1 and TRBJ1-6, with 8 nucleotides matching TRBD1. Germline V gene sequence: CDR1 MGHRA, CDR2 YSYEKL. The trim removed 3 bases at V and 10 bases at J, leaving 11 bases unmatched. This CDR3 spans 16 amino acids.